This TCR beta chain derives from a study of blood T cell repertoires in COVID-19. Sequencing was performed with immunoSEQ multiplex PCR; in TCRdb, only in-frame clones are kept and a portion is missing. Here the sample spans approximately 180,000 clones, around four fifths being singletons. The sequence was collected from a woman aged 40 to 55 with COVID-19, enrolled during active disease. Sequencing was carried out using peripheral blood.

The CDR3 loop is CSVEEGGQPQHF. The CDR3 DNA is TGCAGCGTTGAGGAGGGAGGACAGCCCCAGCATTTT. J is TRBJ1-5 and V is TRBV29-1; no definite D call. CDR1 is SQVTM, CDR2 ANQGSEA, per germline. The length of the CDR3 is 12 residues. V dropped 3 bases and J dropped 7 bases, with 10 bases sitting between them.